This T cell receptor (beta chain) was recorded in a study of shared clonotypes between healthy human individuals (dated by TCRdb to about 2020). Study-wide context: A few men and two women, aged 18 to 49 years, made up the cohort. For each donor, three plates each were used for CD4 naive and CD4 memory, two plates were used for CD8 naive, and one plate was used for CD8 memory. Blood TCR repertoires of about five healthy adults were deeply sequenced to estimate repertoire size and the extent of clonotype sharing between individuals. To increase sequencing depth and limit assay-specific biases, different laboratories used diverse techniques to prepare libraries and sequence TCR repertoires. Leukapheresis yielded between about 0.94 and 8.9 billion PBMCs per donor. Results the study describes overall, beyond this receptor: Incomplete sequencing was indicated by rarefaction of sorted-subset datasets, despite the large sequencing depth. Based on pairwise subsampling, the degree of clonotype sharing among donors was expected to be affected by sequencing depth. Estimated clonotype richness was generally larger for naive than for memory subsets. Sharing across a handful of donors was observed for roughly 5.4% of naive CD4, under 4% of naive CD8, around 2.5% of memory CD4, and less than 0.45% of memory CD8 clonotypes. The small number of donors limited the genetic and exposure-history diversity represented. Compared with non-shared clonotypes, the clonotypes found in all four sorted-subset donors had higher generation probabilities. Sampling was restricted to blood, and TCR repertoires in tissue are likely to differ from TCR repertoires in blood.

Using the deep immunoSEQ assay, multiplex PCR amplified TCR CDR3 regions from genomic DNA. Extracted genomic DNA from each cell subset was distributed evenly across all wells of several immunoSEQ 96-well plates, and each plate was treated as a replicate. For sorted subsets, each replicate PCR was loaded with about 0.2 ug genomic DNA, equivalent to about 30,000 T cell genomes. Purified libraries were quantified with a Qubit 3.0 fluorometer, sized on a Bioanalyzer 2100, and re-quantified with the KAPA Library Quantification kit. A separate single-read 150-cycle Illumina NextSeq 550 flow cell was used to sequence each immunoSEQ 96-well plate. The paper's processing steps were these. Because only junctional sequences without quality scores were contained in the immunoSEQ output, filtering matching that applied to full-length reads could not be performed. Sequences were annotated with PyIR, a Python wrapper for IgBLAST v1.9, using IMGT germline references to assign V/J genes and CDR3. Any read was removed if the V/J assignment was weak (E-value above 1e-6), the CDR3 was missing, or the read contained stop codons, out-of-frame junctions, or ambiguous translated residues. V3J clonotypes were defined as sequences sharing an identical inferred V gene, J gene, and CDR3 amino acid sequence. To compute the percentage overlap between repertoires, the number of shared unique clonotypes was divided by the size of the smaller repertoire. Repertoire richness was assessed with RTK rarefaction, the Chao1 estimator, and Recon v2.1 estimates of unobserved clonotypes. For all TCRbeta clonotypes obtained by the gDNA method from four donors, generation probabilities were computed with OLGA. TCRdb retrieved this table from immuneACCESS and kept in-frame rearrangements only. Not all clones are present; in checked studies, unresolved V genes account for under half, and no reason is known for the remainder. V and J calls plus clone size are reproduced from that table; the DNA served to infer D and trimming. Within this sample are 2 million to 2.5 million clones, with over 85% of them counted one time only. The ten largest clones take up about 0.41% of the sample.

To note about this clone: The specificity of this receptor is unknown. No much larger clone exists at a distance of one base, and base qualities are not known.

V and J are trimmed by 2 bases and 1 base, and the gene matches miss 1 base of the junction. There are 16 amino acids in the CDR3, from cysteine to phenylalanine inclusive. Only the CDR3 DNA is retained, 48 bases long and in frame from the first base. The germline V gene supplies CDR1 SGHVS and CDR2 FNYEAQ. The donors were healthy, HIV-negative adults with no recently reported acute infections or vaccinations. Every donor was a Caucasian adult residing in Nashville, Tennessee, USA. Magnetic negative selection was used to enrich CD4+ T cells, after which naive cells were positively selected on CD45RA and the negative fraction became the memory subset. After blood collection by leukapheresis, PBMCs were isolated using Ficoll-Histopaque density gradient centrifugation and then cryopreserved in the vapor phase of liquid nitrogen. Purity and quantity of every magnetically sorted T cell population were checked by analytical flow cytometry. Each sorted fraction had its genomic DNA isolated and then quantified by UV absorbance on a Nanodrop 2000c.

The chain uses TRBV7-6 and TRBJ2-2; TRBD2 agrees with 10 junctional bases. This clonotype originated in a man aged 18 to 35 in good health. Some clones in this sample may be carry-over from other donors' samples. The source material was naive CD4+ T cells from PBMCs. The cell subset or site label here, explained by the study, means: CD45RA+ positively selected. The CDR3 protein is CASSLIAGGNTGELFF. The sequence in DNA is TGTGCCAGCAGCTTAATAGCGGGAGGGAACACCGGGGAGCTGTTTTTT.